The next 21 T cell receptor beta chains were all read from a single sample in a study of molecular identifiers for immune sequencing clone quantification. TCRdb analysed the PCR reads with MiXCR anew, one entry per CDR3 protein. The table has about 320,000 distinct CDR3 sequences, over 20% seen once. Sequencing was performed on naive CD8+ T cells from blood, with Jurkat cell RNA spiked in. Noted subset: FACS-sorted CD8+CD4-CCR7+CD45RA+ naive T cells. Source of these receptors: a human donor in good health. Some libraries in this study had Jurkat cell RNA spiked in.

This clonotype has more than one count but fewer than ten. The rearrangement joins TRBV3-1 to TRBJ2-3; D is perhaps TRBD2 (7 bases). V was shortened by 1 base and J by 2 bases, with 13 bases between the two germline ends. Germline-derived CDR1 and CDR2 are LGHDT and YNNKEL (reference sequence). This CDR3 region has 16 residues. CDR3 sequence reads: CASSQGVGGPTDTQYF. The CDR3 coding sequence is TGTGCCAGCAGCCAAGGAGTCGGGGGGCCCACAGATACGCAGTATTTT.

Points on this clonotype: A read error may explain this, as a much larger clone is one base away. The V and J genes are TRBV7-9 and TRBJ1-5, with D unresolved. The germline V gene has CDR1 SEHNR and CDR2 FQNEAQ (reference sequence). The CDR3 is 15 amino acids. The CDR3 reads CASSLGGAGNQPRHF. In DNA form, the CDR3 reads TGTGCCAGCAGCTTAGGGGGAGCGGGAAATCAGCCCCGGCATTTT. Full variable domain (missing parts from reference TRBV7-9 and TRBJ1-5): DTGVSQNPRHKITKRGQNVTFRCDPISEHNRLYWYRQTLGQGPEFLTYFQNEAQLEKSRLLSDRFSAERPKGSFSTLEIQRTEQGDSAMYLCASSLGGAGNQPRHFGDGTRLSIL.

Only a few counts were recorded for this clonotype. The germline gene is not matched at one end of the junction; a read error may be the cause. The chain carries TRBV3-1 and TRBJ1-1, with a possible D match to TRBD1 (5 bases). Germline values: CDR1 LGHDT, CDR2 YNNKEL (reference sequence). CDR3 length equals 15 residues. The CDR3 region has the DNA TGTGCCAGCAGCCAAGATCGTTCCTGGGGCACTGAAGCTCTCTTT. It is translated as CASSQDRSWGTEALF.

This clonotype was counted ten times or more. V usage is TRBV4-1 and J usage is TRBJ2-3; D ambiguous. Germline CDR1 is MGHRA and CDR2 is YSYEKL. CDR3 length: 12 residues. Trimming shortened V by 3 bases and J by 6 bases, and 7 bases separated the two germline ends. The CDR3 spells CASSHHTDTQYF. As DNA, the CDR3 is TGCGCCAGCAGCCATCATACCGATACGCAGTATTTT.

Worth noting for this clonotype: This sequence may be a read error, since a much larger clone differs from it by one base. DNA of the CDR3: TGCGCCAGCAGCAAAGAAGCGCCTACCTACAATGGGCAGTTCTTC. Its protein product is CASSKEAPTYNGQFF. This chain links TRBV5-1 with TRBJ2-1; D is unclear. Germline CDR1 reads SGHRS; CDR2 reads YFSETQ. The CDR3 has 15 amino acids.

The CDR3 region has the DNA TGTGCCAGCAGCCCTAGTTCCCGGGACTATAAAGAGACCCAGTACTTC. It is translated as CASSPSSRDYKETQYF. The rearrangement joins TRBV11-2 to TRBJ2-5; 7 bases fit TRBD2. Unmatched junction bases numbered 12, after V lost 5 bases and J lost 3 bases. CDR1 is SGHAT and CDR2 is FQNNGV in the germline V gene. The CDR3 extends over 16 amino acids.

This clonotype came up many times. The chain links TRBV19 to TRBJ2-3; D call uncertain. CDR1 and CDR2 from the germline V gene are LNHDA and SQIVND (reference sequence). The CDR3 contains 15 residues. The V end was cut by 5 bases, the J end by 0 bases, with 12 bases between. The CDR3 sequence: CASSWNGMSTDTQYF. In DNA form, the CDR3 reads TGTGCCAGTAGTTGGAATGGTATGAGCACAGATACGCAGTATTTT.

This clonotype was detected only a few times. This rearrangement joins TRBV24-1 to TRBJ2-6; D remains unclear. From germline, CDR1 is KGHDR and CDR2 SFDVKD. V lost 7 bases and J 1 base, leaving 4 bases between the germline ends. The CDR3 covers 13 residues. The CDR3 loop is CATRTSGANVLTF. The CDR3 bases are TGTGCCACCAGGACGTCTGGGGCCAACGTCCTGACTTTC.

With respect to this clonotype: This may come from a read error, since a much larger clone is one base off. CDR3 protein: CASSWAGLGTEAFF. DNA of the CDR3: TGTGCCAGCAGCTGGGCAGGCCTCGGCACTGAAGCTTTCTTT. This chain uses TRBV6-2 or TRBV6-3 with TRBJ1-1; D is uncertain. The germline gives CDR1 MNHEY, CDR2 SVGEGT. CDR3 length: 14 amino acids. Trimming removed 6 bases at V and 4 bases at J, with 15 bases between.

Turning to this clonotype: This could be a read error, since a much larger clone is one nucleotide away. J is TRBJ2-7 and V is TRBV5-4, with no clear D. Germline assignment: CDR1 SGHNT and CDR2 YYREEE (reference sequence). The CDR3 loop spans 10 amino acids. V lost 9 bases and J lost 7, with 11 bases in between. The CDR3 DNA follows: TGTGCCAACGGGCCTTCTGAGCAGTACTTC. Its protein product is CANGPSEQYF.

This clonotype has just a few counts. The rearrangement links TRBV4-1 to TRBJ1-1; 9 bases are shared with TRBD1. The germline CDR1 and CDR2 sequences are MGHRA and YSYEKL. This CDR3 has 16 residues. V trimming: 8 bases; J trimming: 5 bases; junction bases outside the gene matches: 15. The CDR3 DNA is TGCGCCAGCCGAGACAGGGGGACCACGATGGGGACTGAAGCTTTCTTT. Protein product: CASRDRGTTMGTEAFF.

This clonotype has ten or more counts. This sequence joins TRBV29-1 and TRBJ1-1; no clear D. CDR1 and CDR2 (germline): SQVTM, ANQGSEA. V lost 6 bases to trimming and J lost 5 bases, with 13 bases between them. CDR3 size: 12 residues. The CDR3 protein is CSVALAGTEAFF. The CDR3 coding sequence is TGCAGCGTAGCTCTAGCGGGGACTGAAGCTTTCTTT.

On this clonotype: This may be a read error, as it is one base from a much larger clone. The chain carries TRBV29-1 and TRBJ2-5, with TRBD2 identical over 7 bases. CDR1 and CDR2 from the germline V gene are SQVTM and ANQGSEA. The CDR3 runs to 13 residues. With 4 bases clipped from V and 2 bases from J, the junction kept 4 bases outside the gene matches. The CDR3 DNA sequence: TGCAGCGTTGTGGGGGGGGGGCAAGAGACCCAGTACTTC. This codes for CSVVGGGQETQYF.

This clonotype was seen repeatedly, ten times or more. The chain uses TRBV7-9 and TRBJ1-3; possibly TRBD1 for D (6 bases). Trimming shortened V by 6 bases and J by 2 bases, and 17 bases separated the two germline ends. The CDR3 is 16 residues long. CDR1 and CDR2 (germline): SEHNR, FQNEAQ (reference sequence). The CDR3 region has the DNA TGTGCCAGCAGTCTAGTCGGGGGGCTTACTGGAAACACCATATATTTT. Translating gives CASSLVGGLTGNTIYF.

There are many counts of this clonotype. This rearrangement joins TRBV7-9 to TRBJ2-2; 13 bases align to TRBD2. Germline V gene sequence: CDR1 SEHNR, CDR2 FQNEAQ (reference sequence). V lost 4 bases and J lost 0; bases outside the gene matches: 11. The length of the CDR3 is 20 residues. Here the CDR3 reads CASSSTRLAGGTANTGELFF. As DNA, the CDR3 is TGTGCCAGCAGCTCAACCAGACTAGCGGGGGGAACCGCGAACACCGGGGAGCTGTTTTTT.

In this sample, this clonotype turned up a few times. The chain is built from TRBV4-1 and TRBJ2-5; 9 nucleotides line up with TRBD2. The CDR3 sequence is 15 residues long. V was clipped by 0 bases and J by 5 bases; unmatched bases: 4. Germline-derived CDR1 and CDR2 are MGHRA and YSYEKL. DNA of the CDR3: TGCGCCAGCAGCCAAGAACCTAGCGGGACGGAGACCCAGTACTTC. Translated: CASSQEPSGTETQYF.

Points on this clonotype: A read error is possible here, since a much larger clone lies one base away. The chain combines TRBV13 with TRBJ2-3; possibly TRBD2 for D (5 bases). Trimming cost V 4 bases and J 10 bases, with 21 bases left between them. CDR3 length equals 15 residues. CDR1 PRHDT and CDR2 FYEKMQ come from the germline V gene (reference sequence). CDR3 nucleotide sequence: TGTGCCAGCAGCTCATCGGCCGCGAGGGCGGATGCGCAGTATTTT. Translation: CASSSSAARADAQYF. The full variable domain, completed using reference TRBV13 and TRBJ2-3, is AAGVIQSPRHLIKEKRETATLKCYPIPRHDTVYWYQQGPGQDPQFLISFYEKMQSDKGSIPDRFSAQQFSDYHSELNMSSLELGDSALYFCASSSSAARADAQYFGPGTRLTVL.

This chain connects TRBV9 to TRBJ1-3; TRBD1 might be the D (5 bases). Germline V CDR1 and CDR2: SGDLS, YYNGEE. CDR3 size: 18 residues. Trimming shortened V by 1 base and J by 0 bases, and 17 bases separated the two germline ends. As DNA, the CDR3 is TGTGCCAGCAGCGTAACCCACCTGACAGCGTCCTCTGGAAACACCATATATTTT. Encoded protein: CASSVTHLTASSGNTIYF.

This clonotype was observed many times. The chain carries TRBV12-3 or TRBV12-4 and TRBJ1-2, with 7 nucleotides matching TRBD1. The CDR3 runs to 15 residues. V gave up 5 bases and J gave up 1 base; unmatched junction bases: 7. In DNA form, the CDR3 reads TGTGCCAGCAGTAATAGGGACAGCAATAACTATGGCTACACCTTC. Encoded protein: CASSNRDSNNYGYTF.

This clonotype was seen a handful of times. The chain has TRBV28 and TRBJ2-5; TRBD1 is a possible D gene (5 bases). Germline V CDR1 and CDR2: MDHEN, SYDVKM. Trimming took 7 bases from V and 3 from J, leaving 24 bases between them. The CDR3 totals 17 residues. The CDR3 here is CASTLSRFTGREETQYF. CDR3 in DNA: TGTGCCAGCACCCTCTCCCGGTTTACAGGTCGAGAAGAGACCCAGTACTTC.

Ten or more counts support this clonotype. V usage is TRBV6-2 or TRBV6-3 and J usage is TRBJ2-1; 9 bases agree with TRBD2. The V gene's germline CDR1 is MNHEY and CDR2 SVGEGT. The CDR3 contains 15 residues. J lost 10 bases, V lost 1 base, and 8 bases had no gene match. The DNA for the CDR3 is TGTGCCAGCAGTTACTGGTTAGCGGGAGCATCGGAGCAGTTCTTC. Its protein product is CASSYWLAGASEQFF.